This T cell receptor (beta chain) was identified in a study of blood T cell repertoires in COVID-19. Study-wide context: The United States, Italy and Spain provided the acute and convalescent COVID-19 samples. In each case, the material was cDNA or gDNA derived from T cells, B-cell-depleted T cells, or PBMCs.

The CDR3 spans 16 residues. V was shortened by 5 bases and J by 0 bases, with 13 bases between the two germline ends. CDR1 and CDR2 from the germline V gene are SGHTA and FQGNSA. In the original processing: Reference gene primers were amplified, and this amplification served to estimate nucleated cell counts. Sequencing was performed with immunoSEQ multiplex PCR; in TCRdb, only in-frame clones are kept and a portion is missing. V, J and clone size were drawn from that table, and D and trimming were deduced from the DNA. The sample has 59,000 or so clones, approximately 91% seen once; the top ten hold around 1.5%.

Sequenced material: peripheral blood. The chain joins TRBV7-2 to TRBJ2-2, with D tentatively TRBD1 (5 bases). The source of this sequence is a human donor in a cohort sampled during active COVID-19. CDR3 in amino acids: CASSPHRLTNTGELFF. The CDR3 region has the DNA TGTGCCAGCAGCCCACACAGGCTGACGAACACCGGGGAGCTGTTTTTT. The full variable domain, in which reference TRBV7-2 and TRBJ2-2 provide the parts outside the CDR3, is GAGVSQSPSNKVTEKGKDVELRCDPISGHTALYWYRQSLGQGLEFLIYFQGNSAPDKSGLPSDRFSAERTGGSVSTLTIQRTQQEDSAVYLCASSPHRLTNTGELFFGEGSRLTVL.